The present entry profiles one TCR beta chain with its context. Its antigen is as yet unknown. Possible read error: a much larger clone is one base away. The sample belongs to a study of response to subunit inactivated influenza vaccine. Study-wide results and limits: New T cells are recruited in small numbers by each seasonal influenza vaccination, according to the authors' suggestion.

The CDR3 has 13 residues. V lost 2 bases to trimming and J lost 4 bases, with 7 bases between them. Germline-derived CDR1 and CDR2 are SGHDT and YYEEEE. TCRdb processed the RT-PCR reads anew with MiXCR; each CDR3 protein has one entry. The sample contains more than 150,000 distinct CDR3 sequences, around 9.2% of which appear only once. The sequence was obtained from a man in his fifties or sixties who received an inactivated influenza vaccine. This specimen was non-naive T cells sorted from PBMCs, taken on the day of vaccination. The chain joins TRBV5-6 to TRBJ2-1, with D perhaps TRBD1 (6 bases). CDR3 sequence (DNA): TGTGCCAGCAGCTTCGGACAGTACAATGAGCAGTTCTTC. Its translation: CASSFGQYNEQFF. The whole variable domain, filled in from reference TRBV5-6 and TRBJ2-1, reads DAGVTQSPTHLIKTRGQQVTLRCSPKSGHDTVSWYQQALGQGPQFIFQYYEEEERQRGNFPDRFSGHQFPNYSSELNVNALLLGDSALYLCASSFGQYNEQFFGPGTRLTVL.